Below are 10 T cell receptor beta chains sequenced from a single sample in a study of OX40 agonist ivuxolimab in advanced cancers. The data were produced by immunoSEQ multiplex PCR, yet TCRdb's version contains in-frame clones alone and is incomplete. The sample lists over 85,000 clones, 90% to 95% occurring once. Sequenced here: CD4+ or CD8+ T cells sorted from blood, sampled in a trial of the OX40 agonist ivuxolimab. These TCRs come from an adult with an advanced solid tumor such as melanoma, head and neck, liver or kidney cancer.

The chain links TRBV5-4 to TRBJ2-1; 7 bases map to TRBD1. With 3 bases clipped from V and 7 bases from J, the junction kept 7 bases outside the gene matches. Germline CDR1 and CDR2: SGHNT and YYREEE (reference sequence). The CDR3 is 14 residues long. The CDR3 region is CASSSGQVRNEQFF. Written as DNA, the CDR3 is TGTGCCAGCAGCTCCGGACAGGTTCGAAATGAGCAGTTCTTC.

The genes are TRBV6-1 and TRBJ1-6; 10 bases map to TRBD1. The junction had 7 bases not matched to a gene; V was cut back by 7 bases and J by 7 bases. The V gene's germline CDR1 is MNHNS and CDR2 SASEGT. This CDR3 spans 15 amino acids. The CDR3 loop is CASKLGTGANSPLHF. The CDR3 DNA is TGTGCCAGCAAATTGGGGACAGGGGCCAATTCACCCCTCCACTTT.

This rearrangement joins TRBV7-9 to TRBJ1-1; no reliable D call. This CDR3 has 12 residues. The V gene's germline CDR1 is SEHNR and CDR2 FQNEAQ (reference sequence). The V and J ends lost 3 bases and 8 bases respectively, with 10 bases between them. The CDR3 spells CASSFKSAEAFF. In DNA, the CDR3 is TGTGCCAGCAGCTTCAAGTCCGCCGAAGCTTTCTTT.

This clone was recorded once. CDR3 coding DNA: TGTGCCAGCAGTTACTCCCCCAGGGGCGTTGGCTACACCTTC. Translating gives CASSYSPRGVGYTF. The chain carries TRBV6-5 and TRBJ1-2, with D maybe TRBD1 (6 bases). V dropped 0 bases and J dropped 7 bases, with 12 bases sitting between them. This CDR3 spans 14 amino acids. Germline V lookup: CDR1 MNHEY, CDR2 SVGAGI.

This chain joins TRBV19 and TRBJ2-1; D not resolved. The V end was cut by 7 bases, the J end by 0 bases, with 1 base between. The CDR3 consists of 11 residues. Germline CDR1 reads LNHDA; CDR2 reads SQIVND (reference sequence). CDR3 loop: CASTSYNEQFF. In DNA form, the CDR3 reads TGTGCCAGTACCTCCTACAATGAGCAGTTCTTC.

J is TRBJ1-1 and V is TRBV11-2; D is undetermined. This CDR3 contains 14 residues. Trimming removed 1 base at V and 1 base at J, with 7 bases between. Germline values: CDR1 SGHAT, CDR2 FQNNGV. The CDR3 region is CASSLVPGNTEAFF. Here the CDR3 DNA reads TGTGCCAGCAGCTTAGTTCCCGGGAACACTGAAGCTTTCTTT. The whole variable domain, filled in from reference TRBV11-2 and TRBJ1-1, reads EAGVAQSPRYKIIEKRQSVAFWCNPISGHATLYWYQQILGQGPKLLIQFQNNGVVDDSQLPKDRFSAERLKGVDSTLKIQPAKLEDSAVYLCASSLVPGNTEAFFGQGTRLTVV.

CDR3 protein: CAISYSSAGVNGYTF. The CDR3 DNA is TGTGCCATCAGCTATAGCTCCGCGGGAGTGAACGGCTACACCTTC. This rearrangement joins TRBV10-3 to TRBJ1-2; no clear D gene. Trimming shortened V by 6 bases and J by 8 bases, and 22 bases separated the two germline ends. Germline CDR1 ENHRY, CDR2 SYGVKD. The CDR3 consists of 15 residues.

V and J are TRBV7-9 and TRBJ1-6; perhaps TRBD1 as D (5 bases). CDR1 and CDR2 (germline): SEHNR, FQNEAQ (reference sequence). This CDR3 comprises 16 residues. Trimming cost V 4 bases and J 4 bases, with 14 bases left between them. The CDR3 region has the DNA TGTGCCAGCAGCTACGGGCCCGGGGGTTATAATTCACCCCTCCACTTT. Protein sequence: CASSYGPGGYNSPLHF.

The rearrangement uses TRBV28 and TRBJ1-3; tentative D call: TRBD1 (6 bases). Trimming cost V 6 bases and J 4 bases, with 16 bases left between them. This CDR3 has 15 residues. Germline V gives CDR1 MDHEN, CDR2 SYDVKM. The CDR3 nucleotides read TGTGCCAGCAGCCCGGGGGGGACACAGGGAAACACCATATATTTT. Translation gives CASSPGGTQGNTIYF.

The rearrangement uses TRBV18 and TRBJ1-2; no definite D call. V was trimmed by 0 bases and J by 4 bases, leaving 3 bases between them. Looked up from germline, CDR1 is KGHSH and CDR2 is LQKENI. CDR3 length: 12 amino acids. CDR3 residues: CASSPPGYGYTF. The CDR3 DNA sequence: TGTGCCAGCTCACCACCAGGCTATGGCTACACCTTC.